The 32 T cell receptor beta chains listed next were all sequenced from one sample in a study of identical twins. TCRdb fed the 5' RACE reads into MiXCR, producing one record per CDR3 protein. The sample shows about 720,000 distinct CDR3 sequences, 8.6% of them seen only once. The sample also formed part of further work on yellow fever vaccine responses in identical twins.

Sequences were obtained from PBMCs. These receptors all stem from a woman under 30 in good health.

This clonotype was counted at least ten times. V usage is TRBV7-2 and J usage is TRBJ1-1; D may be TRBD1 (6 bases). Germline V lookup: CDR1 SGHTA, CDR2 FQGNSA. Trimming took 2 bases from V and 1 from J, leaving 8 bases between them. The CDR3 has 14 residues. The CDR3: CASSLRDKNTEAFF. CDR3 sequence (DNA): TGTGCCAGCAGCTTACGGGACAAGAACACTGAAGCTTTCTTT.

This clonotype was counted at least ten times. V gene TRBV20-1 combines with J gene TRBJ2-7; 12 nucleotides match TRBD2. The CDR3 totals 15 residues. Germline lookup yields CDR1 DFQATT and CDR2 SNEGSKA (reference sequence). With 0 bases clipped from V and 11 bases from J, the junction kept 11 bases outside the gene matches. CDR3 DNA sequence: TGCAGTGCTAGAGATCGGCTAGCGGGAGGGATTTATGAGTACTTC. Residues: CSARDRLAGGIYEYF.

This clonotype has at least ten counts. The rearrangement joins TRBV7-2 to TRBJ2-1, with TRBD2 identical over 13 bases. V lost 5 bases, J lost 7 bases, and 11 bases stayed unmatched. The CDR3 loop spans 17 amino acids. Germline V gene lookup returns CDR1 SGHTA and CDR2 FQGNSA. The CDR3 bases are TGTGCCAGCAGCACGACTAGCGGGGGGCCCCCTTGGAATGAGCAGTTCTTC. Amino acid sequence: CASSTTSGGPPWNEQFF.

This clonotype was detected ten times or more. This chain uses TRBV10-3 with TRBJ2-3; TRBD1 might be the D (5 bases). Germline-derived CDR1 and CDR2 are ENHRY and SYGVKD. This CDR3 has 15 amino acids. Trimming pared 2 bases from V and 0 bases from J, leaving 9 bases between. The CDR3 sequence is CAISEDSPSTDTQYF. CDR3 nucleotide sequence: TGTGCCATCAGTGAGGACAGCCCTAGCACAGATACGCAGTATTTT.

The V and J genes are TRBV12-3 or TRBV12-4 and TRBJ2-2; no firm D call. This CDR3 has 12 amino acids. The V end was cut by 6 bases, the J end by 5 bases, with 7 bases between. CDR3 region: CASRSETGELFF. The CDR3 DNA sequence: TGTGCCAGCAGATCAGAGACCGGGGAGCTGTTTTTT.

The chain uses TRBV12-3 or TRBV12-4 and TRBJ2-3; TRBD1 matches at 10 bases. Unmatched junction bases numbered 23, after V lost 10 bases and J lost 4 bases. The CDR3 has 19 residues. The DNA of the CDR3 is TGTGCCATCTGTTTAGCGTACTCGACAGGGGGCGGGTGGGCAGATACGCAGTATTTT. Its protein is CAICLAYSTGGGWADTQYF.

In this sample, this clonotype turned up a few times. J is TRBJ1-1 and V is TRBV20-1; D uncertain. CDR1 is DFQATT, CDR2 SNEGSKA, per germline (reference sequence). The CDR3 totals 12 residues. Trimming removed 5 bases from V and 1 base from J, with 8 bases in between. The CDR3: CSAPEGNTEAFF. CDR3 DNA: TGCAGTGCTCCGGAGGGGAACACTGAAGCTTTCTTT.

In its sample, this clonotype was seen many times. The CDR3 bases are TGCAGTGCTAGCCCCACGGCCTCACACTATGGCTACACCTTC. Encoded protein: CSASPTASHYGYTF. V is TRBV20-1 and J is TRBJ1-2; D ambiguous. V was clipped by 3 bases and J by 3 bases, with 14 bases between them. Per germline, CDR1 DFQATT and CDR2 SNEGSKA (reference sequence). This CDR3 comprises 14 residues.

The rearrangement joins TRBV20-1 to TRBJ2-7; tentative D call: TRBD2 (6 bases). Trimming pared 6 bases from V and 3 bases from J, leaving 15 bases between. The germline V gene has CDR1 DFQATT and CDR2 SNEGSKA (reference sequence). The CDR3 length is 13 residues. The CDR3 reads CSASTGSNYEQYF. CDR3 nucleotides: TGCAGTGCGAGCACCGGGAGTAACTACGAGCAGTACTTC.

This clonotype occurred a few times. The chain joins TRBV7-9 to TRBJ1-1; 7 positions agree with TRBD1. V was clipped by 0 bases and J by 3 bases; unmatched bases: 7. Germline-derived CDR1 and CDR2 are SEHNR and FQNEAQ (reference sequence). This CDR3 has 16 residues. The CDR3 spells CASSLAGGQGDTEAFF. For the CDR3, the DNA is TGTGCCAGCAGCTTAGCGGGAGGCCAGGGGGACACTGAAGCTTTCTTT. The full variable domain, rest sourced from reference TRBV7-9 and TRBJ1-1, is DTGVSQNPRHKITKRGQNVTFRCDPISEHNRLYWYRQTLGQGPEFLTYFQNEAQLEKSRLLSDRFSAERPKGSFSTLEIQRTEQGDSAMYLCASSLAGGQGDTEAFFGQGTRLTVV.

This clonotype appeared a few times. The chain employs TRBV20-1 and TRBJ2-5; D remains ambiguous. Trimming left V 2 bases short and J 5 bases short, with 24 bases between. Germline V gene sequence: CDR1 DFQATT, CDR2 SNEGSKA (reference sequence). The CDR3 totals 17 residues. CDR3 protein: CSARPHPSQVFTETQYF. The CDR3 DNA reads as TGCAGTGCTAGACCCCACCCCAGCCAGGTTTTTACGGAGACCCAGTACTTC.

This clonotype has a handful of counts. The V and J genes are TRBV5-1 and TRBJ2-3; perhaps TRBD2 as D (6 bases). The CDR3 runs 15 residues. Germline values: CDR1 SGHRS, CDR2 YFSETQ. Trimming took 6 bases from V and 3 from J, leaving 17 bases between them. The CDR3 protein is CASMRWDFGTDTQYF. In DNA form, the CDR3 reads TGCGCCAGCATGAGGTGGGACTTCGGGACAGATACGCAGTATTTT.

In this sample, this clonotype turned up many times. V is TRBV5-1 and J is TRBJ2-3; either TRBD1 or TRBD2 may supply D (5 bases each). Per the germline V gene, CDR1 is SGHRS and CDR2 is YFSETQ. Trimming removed 1 base from V and 0 bases from J, with 12 bases in between. The CDR3 is 16 amino acids. CDR3 coding DNA: TGCGCCAGCAGCTTGTCGAGAGGGACGAGCACAGATACGCAGTATTTT. It yields the protein CASSLSRGTSTDTQYF.

This clonotype appeared a few times. J is TRBJ2-7 and V is TRBV2; D not resolved. This CDR3 is 11 amino acids long. Trimming took 8 bases from V and 3 from J, leaving 8 bases between them. Per the germline V gene, CDR1 is SNHLY and CDR2 is FYNNEI. The CDR3 loop is CASYGDYEQYF. CDR3 coding DNA: TGTGCCAGCTATGGTGACTACGAGCAGTACTTC.

This clonotype was observed at least ten times. The chain carries TRBV29-1 and TRBJ2-7; 8 bases line up with TRBD1. From germline, CDR1 is SQVTM and CDR2 ANQGSEA. The CDR3 covers 12 residues. V gave up 7 bases and J gave up 2 bases; unmatched junction bases: 4. The CDR3 nucleotides read TGCAGCGGGGGACAGGCGACCTACGAGCAGTACTTC. The encoded protein is CSGGQATYEQYF.

This clonotype has at least ten counts. The rearrangement joins TRBV6-2 or TRBV6-3 to TRBJ1-3, with 9 bases that match TRBD1. The V gene end was trimmed by 2 bases and the J gene end by 3 bases; junction bases not matched to a gene: 5. The CDR3 is 16 residues long. The germline CDR1 and CDR2 sequences are MNHEY and SVGEGT. CDR3 region: CASSYVTGGVGNTIYF. Written as DNA, the CDR3 is TGTGCCAGCAGTTACGTGACAGGGGGAGTTGGAAACACCATATATTTT.

This clonotype was seen more than once but under ten times. The chain is built from TRBV4-3 and TRBJ2-2, with 9 bases aligning to TRBD1. CDR1 is LGHNA, CDR2 YSLEER, per germline. The CDR3 is made up of 15 amino acids. V dropped 3 bases and J dropped 5; count of bases not matched to a gene: 4. CDR3 sequence reads: CASSQGTGTTGELFF. CDR3 bases: TGCGCCAGCAGCCAGGGGACAGGGACAACCGGGGAGCTGTTTTTT.

In this sample, this clonotype turned up many times. The chain recombines TRBV5-6 with TRBJ1-4; D perhaps matches TRBD1 (5 bases). The V end was cut by 3 bases, the J end by 7 bases, with 19 bases between. In germline, CDR1 is SGHDT, CDR2 YYEEEE. The CDR3 sequence is 16 residues long. In nucleotides, the CDR3 is TGTGCCAGCAGCTCGGGGACGGGTAGACGGAGTGAAAAACTGTTTTTT. Protein product: CASSSGTGRRSEKLFF.

CDR3 amino acids: CASSVGEWTGELFF. For the CDR3, the DNA is TGCGCCAGCAGTGTAGGGGAGTGGACCGGGGAGCTGTTTTTT. V usage is TRBV5-1 and J usage is TRBJ2-2, with D perhaps TRBD1 or TRBD2 (5 bases each). The CDR3 extends over 14 amino acids. The V gene's germline CDR1 is SGHRS and CDR2 YFSETQ. The germline V and J ends were trimmed by 5 bases and 5 bases, with 13 bases remaining between them.

In its sample, this clonotype was seen a few times. V usage is TRBV20-1 and J usage is TRBJ2-3, with 9 bases fitting TRBD2. The V segment lost 2 bases and the J segment 7 bases; nucleotides outside the gene matches: 7. Germline CDR1 DFQATT, CDR2 SNEGSKA (reference sequence). The CDR3 totals 14 residues. CDR3 sequence: CSARLAGKVHTQYF. In nucleotides, the CDR3 is TGCAGTGCTAGACTAGCGGGGAAGGTTCATACGCAGTATTTT.

For this clonotype: One end of the junction varies from germline; a read error may be responsible. The chain combines TRBV7-7 with TRBJ2-3; D possibly corresponds to TRBD2 (5 bases). The CDR3 has 15 amino acids. Germline assignment: CDR1 SSHAT and CDR2 FNYEAQ (reference sequence). This CDR3 is CASSLLGSGTDTQYF. The CDR3 DNA reads as TGTGCTAGCAGCTTACTGGGTAGCGGCACAGATACGCAGTATTTT.

This clonotype was found a few times. The chain is built from TRBV7-6 and TRBJ2-1; D is unclear. The V end was cut by 2 bases, the J end by 0 bases, with 5 bases between. The CDR3 runs 14 residues. Germline V gives CDR1 SGHVS, CDR2 FNYEAQ. This CDR3 is CASSLTTSYNEQFF. The DNA of the CDR3 is TGTGCCAGCAGCTTAACCACCTCCTACAATGAGCAGTTCTTC.

This clonotype was counted a few times. This chain joins TRBV29-1 and TRBJ2-1; D possibly uses TRBD1 or TRBD2 (6 bases each). Germline CDR1 is SQVTM and CDR2 is ANQGSEA. The length of the CDR3 is 12 residues. Trimming took off 3 bases at V and 8 bases at J, with 11 bases between the two ends. The DNA for the CDR3 is TGCAGCGTTGATCTGGGGGGCCATGAGCAGTTCTTC. This encodes CSVDLGGHEQFF.

This CDR3 is CASSVTGTSSYEQYF. The CDR3 coding sequence is TGTGCCAGCAGCGTGACAGGGACCAGCTCCTACGAGCAGTACTTC. V is TRBV9 and J is TRBJ2-7; the match to TRBD1 covers 7 bases. This CDR3 has 15 amino acids. CDR1 is SGDLS and CDR2 is YYNGEE in the germline V gene. Unmatched junction bases numbered 5, after V lost 2 bases and J lost 0 bases.

This sequence joins TRBV2 and TRBJ2-1; D is possibly TRBD2 (5 bases). Germline assignment: CDR1 SNHLY and CDR2 FYNNEI. The CDR3 spans 13 residues. The germline V and J ends were trimmed by 7 bases and 7 bases, with 14 bases remaining between them. In DNA form, the CDR3 reads TGTGCCAGCAAATCGTCTAGCACGAATGAGCAGTTCTTC. As protein: CASKSSSTNEQFF. Using reference TRBV2 and TRBJ2-1 for the parts outside the CDR3, the full variable domain is EPEVTQTPSHQVTQMGQEVILRCVPISNHLYFYWYRQILGQKVEFLVSFYNNEISEKSEIFDDQFSVERPDGSNFTLKIRSTKLEDSAMYFCASKSSSTNEQFFGPGTRLTVL.

Ten or more counts support this clonotype. Written as DNA, the CDR3 is TGTGCCAGCAGTACGACAGGGAAGACGAACACCGGGGAGCTGTTTTTT. Translating gives CASSTTGKTNTGELFF. The gene calls are TRBV28 and TRBJ2-2; the match to TRBD1 covers 7 bases. Germline V gene data show CDR1 as MDHEN and CDR2 as SYDVKM. Trimming removed 5 bases from V and 0 bases from J; junction bases left unmatched: 6. This CDR3 is built from 16 residues.

The chain is built from TRBV6-1 and TRBJ2-7; D unresolved. The V end lost 6 bases, the J end lost 5 bases, and 17 bases lay between the germline ends. CDR1 is MNHNS, CDR2 SASEGT, per germline. The CDR3 covers 14 residues. CDR3 DNA: TGTGCCAGCAGCGGTACTCCCCCTATCAACGAGCAGTACTTC. This gives the protein CASSGTPPINEQYF.

The chain couples TRBV5-6 to TRBJ2-1; the match to TRBD1 covers 10 bases. Looked up from germline, CDR1 is SGHDT and CDR2 is YYEEEE. The CDR3 extends over 16 amino acids. With V trimmed by 4 bases and J by 8 bases, 12 bases remained unmatched. CDR3 loop: CASSGATGGEIYEQFF. CDR3 DNA sequence: TGTGCCAGCAGCGGGGCGACAGGGGGCGAGATCTATGAGCAGTTCTTC.

The chain couples TRBV11-2 to TRBJ2-7; D possibly corresponds to TRBD2 (6 bases). The V gene lost 4 bases and the J gene lost 2 bases, with 12 bases spanning the gap. The CDR3 has 14 amino acids. Per the germline V gene, CDR1 is SGHAT and CDR2 is FQNNGV. The CDR3 sequence is CASSSVGGTYEQYF. The CDR3 region has the DNA TGTGCCAGCAGCTCTGTCGGGGGTACCTACGAGCAGTACTTC.

Only one count was recorded for this clonotype. The rearrangement uses TRBV7-2 and TRBJ2-5, with a weak D call TRBD2 (5 bases). The germline gives CDR1 SGHTA, CDR2 FQGNSA. The CDR3 extends over 13 amino acids. Trimming left V 3 bases short and J 4 bases short, with 9 bases between. DNA for the CDR3: TGTGCCAGCAGCTTTTCTGCGGGAGAGACCCAGTACTTC. Translating gives CASSFSAGETQYF.

There are many counts of this clonotype. The V gene is TRBV29-1, the J gene TRBJ2-3; D ambiguous. CDR3 length: 11 amino acids. Per germline, CDR1 SQVTM and CDR2 ANQGSEA. V lost 4 bases to trimming and J lost 1 base, with 3 bases between them. The CDR3 coding sequence is TGCAGCGTTGGCGGCACAGATACGCAGTATTTT. It codes for CSVGGTDTQYF.

The rearrangement uses TRBV3-1 and TRBJ2-3; 7 positions agree with TRBD2. With V trimmed by 0 bases and J by 2 bases, 11 bases remained unmatched. This CDR3 has 18 residues. The germline CDR1 and CDR2 sequences are LGHDT and YNNKEL (reference sequence). The CDR3, as DNA: TGTGCCAGCAGCCAAGATCCCCTTGGGGGGGGGGTCACAGATACGCAGTATTTT. Encoded protein: CASSQDPLGGGVTDTQYF.